This T cell receptor beta chain was identified in a study of blood T cell repertoires in COVID-19. Per germline, CDR1 SNHLY and CDR2 FYNNEI. V lost 5 bases and J lost 5; bases outside the gene matches: 7. The CDR3 covers 14 residues. TCRdb's table, derived via immunoSEQ multiplex PCR, lists solely in-frame clones and lacks some. The sample yields more than 150,000 clones, over 75% seen once. Sequencing input: peripheral blood. The chain has TRBV2 and TRBJ1-2; 8 nucleotides match TRBD1. The sequence derives from a woman aged 35 to 49 with acute or convalescent COVID-19. CDR3 region: CASSRTTGGYGYTF. In nucleotides, the CDR3 is TGTGCCAGCAGTCGGACTACAGGGGGTTATGGCTACACCTTC.